One sample yielded the 9 T cell receptor beta chains listed below, sequenced in a study of sequential checkpoint blockade in melanoma. Only in-frame clones appear in the TCRdb table, and some are missing; sequencing was by immunoSEQ multiplex PCR. The table has over 15,000 clones, around 63% seen once. Documented treatment: randomized to nivolumab then ipilimumab (arm A) or the reverse (arm B). The specimen comprised CD8+ T cells sorted from blood (inferred from file names), sampled from a patient given nivolumab and ipilimumab in sequence. These receptors all come from a human donor with melanoma.

This clone is a singleton in its sample. J is TRBJ2-7 and V is TRBV7-8; the D is unclear. CDR1 and CDR2 from the germline V gene are SGHVS and FQNEAQ. This CDR3 region has 16 residues. Trimming left V 1 base short and J 0 bases short, with 13 bases between. The CDR3 here is CASSLGGSLGSYEQYF. As DNA, the CDR3 is TGTGCCAGCAGCTTAGGAGGATCCCTTGGCTCCTACGAGCAGTACTTC.

This clone is termed medium-sized (0.01 to 0.1%). The chain is built from TRBV6-5 and TRBJ1-2, with 8 bases lining up with TRBD1. This CDR3 has 15 amino acids. Per the germline V gene, CDR1 is MNHEY and CDR2 is SVGAGI. Trimming at V came to 5 bases and at J to 6 bases, leaving 11 bases not matched to a gene. CDR3 nucleotide sequence: TGTGCCAGCAGTACCCGGACAGGGCGAGCGGATGGCTACACCTTC. This codes for CASSTRTGRADGYTF.

This clone was observed a handful of times. The chain carries TRBV9 and TRBJ2-2; no clear D. The CDR3 runs to 12 residues. Trimming pared 4 bases from V and 7 bases from J, leaving 8 bases between. CDR1 and CDR2 from the germline V gene are SGDLS and YYNGEE. The DNA for the CDR3 is TGTGCCAGCAGCCCCTATAACGGGGAGCTGTTTTTT. This codes for CASSPYNGELFF.

A word on this clone: The same CDR3 also results from other DNA sequences found in this sample. The chain carries TRBV7-2 and TRBJ2-1, with 9 bases that match TRBD2. The germline V gene encodes CDR1 SGHTA and CDR2 FQGNSA. The CDR3 totals 16 residues. V shed 5 bases and J 4 bases; nucleotides not matched to a gene: 9. The DNA for the CDR3 is TGTGCCAGCAGCACACCGGGACTAGCTTTTTACAATGAGCAGTTCTTC. Translated: CASSTPGLAFYNEQFF.

The rearrangement links TRBV9 to TRBJ2-7, with D maybe TRBD1 (6 bases). V was shortened by 2 bases and J by 4 bases, with 25 bases between the two germline ends. Germline CDR1 reads SGDLS; CDR2 reads YYNGEE. The CDR3 runs 18 residues. DNA of the CDR3: TGTGCCAGCAGCGTGACTGGGACACCGGGACCAGGATCGTACGAGCAGTACTTC. Translation gives CASSVTGTPGPGSYEQYF.

This rearrangement joins TRBV6-6 to TRBJ2-5; D is perhaps TRBD2 (7 bases). This CDR3 region has 14 residues. The germline V gene encodes CDR1 MNHNY and CDR2 SVGAGI (reference sequence). V lost 5 bases and J lost 11, with 21 bases in between. CDR3 in amino acids: CASSEGRGVGEQYF. For the CDR3, the DNA is TGTGCCAGCAGTGAGGGGAGGGGGGTAGGGGAGCAGTACTTC.

This clone has only one observation. This chain connects TRBV27 to TRBJ2-7; 8 nucleotides agree with TRBD1. This CDR3 has 16 residues. The V and J ends lost 4 bases and 6 bases, in that order; junction bases with no gene match: 14. Germline CDR1 and CDR2: MNHEY and SMNVEV (reference sequence). CDR3 sequence: CASSSSPGQGTGEQYF. For the CDR3, the DNA is TGTGCCAGCAGTTCGTCCCCTGGACAGGGTACGGGCGAGCAGTACTTC.

The chain combines TRBV28 with TRBJ2-7; D uncertain. The CDR3 is 15 residues long. V lost 1 base, J lost 0 bases, and 10 bases lay in between. Per germline, CDR1 MDHEN and CDR2 SYDVKM. The CDR3 loop is CASSLLYSPSYEQYF. CDR3 bases: TGTGCCAGCAGTTTATTATACTCCCCCTCCTACGAGCAGTACTTC.

The table lists this clone with a few counts. This chain uses TRBV9 with TRBJ2-7, with D maybe TRBD2 (6 bases). Per germline, CDR1 SGDLS and CDR2 YYNGEE. The CDR3 runs 16 residues. V lost 0 bases, J lost 6 bases, and 19 bases lay in between. CDR3 DNA sequence: TGTGCCAGCAGCGTAGCTGGGACGCAGGGTAGCGGCGAGCAGTACTTC. It encodes CASSVAGTQGSGEQYF.